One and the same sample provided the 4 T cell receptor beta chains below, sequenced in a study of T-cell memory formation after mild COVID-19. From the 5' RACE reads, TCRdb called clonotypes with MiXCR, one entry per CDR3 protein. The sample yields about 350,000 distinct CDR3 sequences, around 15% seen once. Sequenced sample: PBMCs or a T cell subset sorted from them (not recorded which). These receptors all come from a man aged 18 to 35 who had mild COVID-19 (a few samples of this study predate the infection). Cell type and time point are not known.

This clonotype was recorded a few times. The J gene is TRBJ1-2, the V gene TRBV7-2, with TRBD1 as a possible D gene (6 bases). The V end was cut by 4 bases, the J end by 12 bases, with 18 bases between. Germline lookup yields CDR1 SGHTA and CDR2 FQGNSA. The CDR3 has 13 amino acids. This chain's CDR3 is CASSSRGGAEDTF. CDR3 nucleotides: TGTGCCAGCAGCTCGAGGGGGGGCGCCGAGGACACCTTC.

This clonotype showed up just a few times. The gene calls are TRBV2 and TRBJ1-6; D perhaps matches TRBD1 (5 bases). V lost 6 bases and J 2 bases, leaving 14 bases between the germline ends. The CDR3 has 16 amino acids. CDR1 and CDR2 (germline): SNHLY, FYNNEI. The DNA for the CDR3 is TGTGCCAGCAGCGCTGGGGGAAACCCCTATAATTCACCCCTCCACTTT. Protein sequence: CASSAGGNPYNSPLHF.

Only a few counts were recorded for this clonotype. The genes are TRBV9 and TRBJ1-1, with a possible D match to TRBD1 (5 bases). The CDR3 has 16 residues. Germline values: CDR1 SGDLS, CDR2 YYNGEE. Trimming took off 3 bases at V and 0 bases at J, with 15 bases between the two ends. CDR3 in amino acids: CASSERQTVMNTEAFF. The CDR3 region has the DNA TGTGCCAGCAGCGAGAGACAGACCGTCATGAACACTGAAGCTTTCTTT.

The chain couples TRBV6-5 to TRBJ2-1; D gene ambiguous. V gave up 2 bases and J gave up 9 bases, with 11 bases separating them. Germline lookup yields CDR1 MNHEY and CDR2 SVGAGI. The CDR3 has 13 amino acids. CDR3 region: CASSYDRTSEQFF. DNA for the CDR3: TGTGCCAGCAGTTACGACCGGACGAGTGAGCAGTTCTTC.